This record covers a single T cell receptor (beta chain). What antigen it recognizes has not been identified. No much larger clone exists at a distance of one base, and base qualities are not known. The CDR3 regions of human TCRbeta chains were analyzed by immunosequencing. Per the source publication's procedure: Repertoire TCRs were checked for matches against a reference library of SARS-CoV-2-specific TCRs that had been generated using the MIRA antigen-specificity platform. Breadth meant the fraction of unique TCRs that were SARS-CoV-2-associated, whereas depth meant the fraction of total T cells that were SARS-CoV-2-associated. Using the MIRA data, every spike-specific TCR was mapped to the spike region that the TCR reacted to and assigned to either a CD4 or a CD8 class. Log10-transformed breadth and depth values were compared by one-way ANOVA with Sidak's multiple comparisons tests. TCRdb retrieved this table from immuneACCESS and kept in-frame rearrangements only. Not all clones are present; in checked studies, unresolved V genes account for under half, and no reason is known for the remainder. That table furnishes V, J and clone size, whereas the DNA furnished D and trimming. Present in this sample are 150,000 to 200,000 clones, around 92% of which were seen just once. Of the sample, less than 11% is held by the ten largest clones.

The sample's time point label, in plain terms: baseline before first vaccination. Samples from vaccinated people were obtained from the UK trials COV001 and COV002, which included a single-blind randomized controlled phase 2/3 trial of AZD1222 (ChAdOx1 nCoV-19) in healthy adults. For TCRbeta chain sequencing, PBMC samples were collected from trial participants at day 0 and at day 28 after the second dose. V gives up 3 bases and J gives up 0 bases, and the segment between their germline ends measures 10 bases. From the cysteine up to the phenylalanine, the CDR3 has a length of 14 residues. Only the CDR3 DNA stays, 42 bases, in frame from base 1. The germline V gene gives CDR1 as SGDLS and CDR2 as YYNGEE. The data belong to a study of T cell responses to AZD1222 COVID-19 vaccine (dated by TCRdb to the early 2020s). Broadly, across the study: Because spike-specific TCR depth and breadth did not differ between the two schedules, AZD1222 recipients who got a second dose at roughly 4 weeks were pooled with those who got a second dose at roughly 12 weeks. TCR sequencing covered roughly 230 trial participants: approximately 200 given two doses of AZD1222 and approximately 26 given two doses of MenACWY control vaccine. Trial participants were enrolled by age into subgroups of 18-55, 56-69 and 70-plus years, and around 150, 29 and 61 TCR-sequenced participants, respectively, were included in these subgroups. Study-wide conclusions, independent of this receptor: Nearly half of unique spike-specific TCRs reportedly recognized epitopes outside regions mutated in the B.1.351 and B.1.1.7 variants. Because no day 14 peak-response samples were available, the repertoires could be characterized only after the peak T cell response. In the small 56-69-year group, the increase in depth fell short of significance, most likely because of low power. Only a handful of AZD1222 recipients were SARS-CoV-2 seropositive at baseline, limiting conclusions about previously exposed vaccinees. Participants were mostly white British and included more females than males, and it was suggested by the authors that clonal diversity may have been underestimated. The vaccine-associated CD4 TCRs covered the entire spike protein, and the dominant responses fell in regions 160-218 and 743-854. A significant rise in spike-specific TCR breadth and depth was observed after two AZD1222 doses relative to day 0 and relative to MenACWY recipients.

This TCR derives from an adult in good health. Here the chain combines TRBV9 and TRBJ2-7, with no reliable assignment of the D segment. This specimen consisted of peripheral blood, obtained on day 0 of AZD1222 vaccination. Read as DNA, the sequence is TGTGCCAGCAGCGGAGACCCGAGCTCCTACGAGCAGTACTTC. Its protein is CASSGDPSSYEQYF.